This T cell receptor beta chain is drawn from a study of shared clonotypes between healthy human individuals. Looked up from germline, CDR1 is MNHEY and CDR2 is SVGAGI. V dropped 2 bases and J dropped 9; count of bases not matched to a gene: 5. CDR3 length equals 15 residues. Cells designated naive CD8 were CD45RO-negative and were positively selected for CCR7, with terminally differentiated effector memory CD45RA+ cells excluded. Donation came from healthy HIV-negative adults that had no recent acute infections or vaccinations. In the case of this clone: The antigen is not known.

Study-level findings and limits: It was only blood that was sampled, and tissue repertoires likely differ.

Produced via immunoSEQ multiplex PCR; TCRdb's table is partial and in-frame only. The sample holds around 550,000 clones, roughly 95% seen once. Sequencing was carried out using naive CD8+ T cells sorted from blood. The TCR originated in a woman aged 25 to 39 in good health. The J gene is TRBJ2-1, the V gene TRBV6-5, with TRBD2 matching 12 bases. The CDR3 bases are TGTGCCAGCAGTTACGGGGAACTAGCGGGAGGTGAGCAGTTCTTC. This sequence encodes CASSYGELAGGEQFF.